The entry that follows covers one T cell receptor (beta chain) sequence. This sample was taken from a study of T-cell memory formation after mild COVID-19. About the research overall: The study found TCR clusters largely donor specific.

V was trimmed by 4 bases and J by 11 bases, leaving 18 bases between them. The CDR3 spans 13 residues. The germline V gene encodes CDR1 SGHRS and CDR2 YFSETQ. TCRdb redid the calling of the 5' RACE reads with MiXCR, one entry per CDR3 protein. The table records 270,000 or so distinct CDR3 sequences, approximately 15% of them present only once. The chain links TRBV5-1 to TRBJ1-1; a possible D gene is TRBD1 (5 bases). The clonotype was recovered from a man between 18 and 35 years old who had mild COVID-19 (a few samples of this study predate the infection). Cell type and time point are not known. Sequenced sample: PBMCs or a T cell subset sorted from them (not recorded which). The DNA of the CDR3 is TGCGCCAGCAGCCTCCAAAGGGGCGATACGGCTTTCTTT. Protein: CASSLQRGDTAFF.